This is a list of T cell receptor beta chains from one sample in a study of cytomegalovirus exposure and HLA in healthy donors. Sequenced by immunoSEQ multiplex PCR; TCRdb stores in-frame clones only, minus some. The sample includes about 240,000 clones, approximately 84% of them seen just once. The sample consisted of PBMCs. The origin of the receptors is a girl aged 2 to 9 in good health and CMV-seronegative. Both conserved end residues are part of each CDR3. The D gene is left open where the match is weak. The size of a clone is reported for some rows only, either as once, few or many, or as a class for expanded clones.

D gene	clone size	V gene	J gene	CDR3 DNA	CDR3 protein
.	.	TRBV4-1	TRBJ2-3	TGCGCCAGCAGCCAAGACGGGAGACCCACAGATACGCAGTATTTT	CASSQDGRPTDTQYF
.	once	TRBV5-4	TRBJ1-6	TGTGCCAGTAGGACAGAGAGCTCCTATAATTCACCCCTCCACTTT	CASRTESSYNSPLHF
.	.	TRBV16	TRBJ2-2	TGTGCCAGCAGCCAATCGTCGAGCGCCACCGGGGAGCTGTTTTTT	CASSQSSSATGELFF
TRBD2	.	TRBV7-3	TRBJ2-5	TGTGCCAGCAGCTTGACTAGCGGGGGCCAAGAGACCCAGTACTTC	CASSLTSGGQETQYF
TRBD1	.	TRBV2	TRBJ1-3	TGTGCCAGCAGTACAGGGGTTGCTGGAAACACCATATATTTT	CASSTGVAGNTIYF
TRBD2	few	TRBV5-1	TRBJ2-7	TGCGCCAGCAGCCCGGGACTAGCGGGCTACGAGCAGTACTTC	CASSPGLAGYEQYF
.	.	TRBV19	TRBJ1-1	TGTGCCAGTAGTATCGTCTTAATGAACACTGAAGCTTTCTTT	CASSIVLMNTEAFF
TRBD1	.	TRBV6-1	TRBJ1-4	TGTGCCAGCGGGACAGGGACTAATCAAAAACTGTTTTTT	CASGTGTNQKLFF
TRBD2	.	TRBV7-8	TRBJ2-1	TGTGCCAGCAGCCCCCCTTATGGTCTAGCGGAAAACAATGAGCAGTTCTTC	CASSPPYGLAENNEQFF
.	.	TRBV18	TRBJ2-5	TGTGCCAGCTCACCCGGGATAGGAGAGACCCAGTACTTC	CASSPGIGETQYF
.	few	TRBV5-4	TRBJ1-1	TGTGCCAGCAGCTCCCAGGGATGGGCCACTGAAGCTTTCTTT	CASSSQGWATEAFF
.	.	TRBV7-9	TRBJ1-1	TGTGCCAGCAATCTGGACATGGAAGCTTTCTTT	CASNLDMEAFF
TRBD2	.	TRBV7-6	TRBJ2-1	TGTGCCAGCAGCCTAGCGGGAGGGCCCTACAATGAGCAGTTCTTC	CASSLAGGPYNEQFF
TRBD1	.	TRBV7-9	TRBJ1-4	TGTGCCAGCAGCTTTTCCGGGACAGCAAATGAAAAACTGTTTTTT	CASSFSGTANEKLFF
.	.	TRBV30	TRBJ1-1	TGTGCCTGGACACGCCAGGGAGGTAGTGTAGCTTTCTTT	CAWTRQGGSVAFF
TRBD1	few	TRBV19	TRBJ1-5	TGTGCCAGTAGTTTTCGACAGGGATTGTTGGATAGCAATCAGCCCCAGCATTTT	CASSFRQGLLDSNQPQHF
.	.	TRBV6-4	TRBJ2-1	TGTGAGAAGCGAAAGTACAATGAGCAGTTCTTC	CEKRKYNEQFF
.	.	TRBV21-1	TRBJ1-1	TGTGCCAGCAGCCCGGGGAACACTGAAGCTTTCTTT	CASSPGNTEAFF
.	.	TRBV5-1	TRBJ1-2	TGCGCCAGCAGTTTGACCCCTGACACGGCGTCACGTAACTATGGCTACACCTTC	CASSLTPDTASRNYGYTF
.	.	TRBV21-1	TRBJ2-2	TGTGCCAGCAGCGGCCGAGGATTGCAAAACACCGGGGAGCTGTTTTTT	CASSGRGLQNTGELFF
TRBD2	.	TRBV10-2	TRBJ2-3	TGCGCCAGCCACGGGACTAGCGGGGGGGTTAGCACAGATACGCAGTATTTT	CASHGTSGGVSTDTQYF
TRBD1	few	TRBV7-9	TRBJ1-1	TGTGCCAGCAGCTTAGCGGGGACAGGGACTGAAGCTTTCTTT	CASSLAGTGTEAFF